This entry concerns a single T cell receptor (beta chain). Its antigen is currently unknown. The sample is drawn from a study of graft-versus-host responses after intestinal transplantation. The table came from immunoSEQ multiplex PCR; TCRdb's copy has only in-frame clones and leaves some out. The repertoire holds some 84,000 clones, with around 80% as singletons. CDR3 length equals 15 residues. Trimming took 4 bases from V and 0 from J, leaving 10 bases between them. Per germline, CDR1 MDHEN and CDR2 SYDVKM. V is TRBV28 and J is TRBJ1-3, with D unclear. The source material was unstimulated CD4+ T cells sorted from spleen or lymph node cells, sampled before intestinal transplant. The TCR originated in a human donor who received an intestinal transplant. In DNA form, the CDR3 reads TGTGCCAGCAGTTGGAGGCCGAGCTCTGGAAACACCATATATTTT. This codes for CASSWRPSSGNTIYF.